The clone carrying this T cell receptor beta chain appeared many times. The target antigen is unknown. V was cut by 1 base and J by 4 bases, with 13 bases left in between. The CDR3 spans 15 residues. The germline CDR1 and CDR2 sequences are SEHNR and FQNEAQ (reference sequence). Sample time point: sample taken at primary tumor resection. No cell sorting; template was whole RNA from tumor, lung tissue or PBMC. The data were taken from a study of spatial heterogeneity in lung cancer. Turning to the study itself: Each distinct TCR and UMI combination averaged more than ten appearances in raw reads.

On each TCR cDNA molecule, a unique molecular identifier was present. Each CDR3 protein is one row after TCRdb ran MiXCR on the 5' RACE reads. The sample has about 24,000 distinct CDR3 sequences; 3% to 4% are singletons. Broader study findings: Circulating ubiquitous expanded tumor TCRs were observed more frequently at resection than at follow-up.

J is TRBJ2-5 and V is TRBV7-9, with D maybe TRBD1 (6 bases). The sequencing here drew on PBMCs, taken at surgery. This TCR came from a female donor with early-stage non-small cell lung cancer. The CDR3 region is CASSLGGTTSETQYF. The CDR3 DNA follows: TGTGCCAGCAGCTTAGGGGGGACAACTTCAGAGACCCAGTACTTC.